This TCR beta chain was documented in a study of early T cells in non-severe SARS-CoV-2 infection. With 1 base removed from V and 7 bases from J, the gap between germline ends came to 9 bases. Germline CDR1 and CDR2: DFQATT and SNEGSKA (reference sequence). The CDR3 sequence is 12 residues long. TCRdb called the 5' RACE reads again in MiXCR, with one record for every CDR3 protein. The table records roughly 70,000 distinct CDR3 sequences, roughly an eighth of them present only once. V gene TRBV20-1 combines with J gene TRBJ2-3; D is possibly TRBD1 or TRBD2 (6 bases each). Sequenced: whole blood. This TCR was recovered from an adult who was a healthcare worker with PCR-confirmed SARS-CoV-2 infection or an uninfected control (not recorded which). The CDR3 nucleotides are TGCAGTGCTAGAGTAGGGGGGTATACGCAGTATTTT. Translation: CSARVGGYTQYF.